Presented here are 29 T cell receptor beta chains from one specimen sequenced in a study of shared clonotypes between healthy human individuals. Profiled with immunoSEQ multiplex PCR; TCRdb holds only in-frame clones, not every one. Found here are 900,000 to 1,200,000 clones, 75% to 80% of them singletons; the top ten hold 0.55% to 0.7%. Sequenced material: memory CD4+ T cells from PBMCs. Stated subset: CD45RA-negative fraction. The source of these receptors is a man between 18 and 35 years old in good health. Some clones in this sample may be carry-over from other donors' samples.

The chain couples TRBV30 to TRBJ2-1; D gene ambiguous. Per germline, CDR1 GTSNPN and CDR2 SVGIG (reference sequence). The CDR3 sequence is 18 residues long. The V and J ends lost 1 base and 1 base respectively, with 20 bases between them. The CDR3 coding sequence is TGTGCCTGGAGTGCCGCACCCTCCATTCAGGTATCCTACAATGAGCAGTTCTTC. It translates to CAWSAAPSIQVSYNEQFF.

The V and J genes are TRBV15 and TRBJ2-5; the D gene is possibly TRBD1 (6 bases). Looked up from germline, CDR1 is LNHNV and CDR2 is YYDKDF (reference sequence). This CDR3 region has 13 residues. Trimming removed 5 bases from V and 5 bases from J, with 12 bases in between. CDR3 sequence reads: CATSFTGKETQYF. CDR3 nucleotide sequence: TGTGCCACCAGCTTCACAGGGAAGGAGACCCAGTACTTC.

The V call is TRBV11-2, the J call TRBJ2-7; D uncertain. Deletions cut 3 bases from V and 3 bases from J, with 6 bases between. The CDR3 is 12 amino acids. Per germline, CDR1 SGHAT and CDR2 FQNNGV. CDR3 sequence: CASSFMGYEQYF. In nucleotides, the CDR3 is TGTGCCAGCAGCTTTATGGGCTACGAGCAGTACTTC.

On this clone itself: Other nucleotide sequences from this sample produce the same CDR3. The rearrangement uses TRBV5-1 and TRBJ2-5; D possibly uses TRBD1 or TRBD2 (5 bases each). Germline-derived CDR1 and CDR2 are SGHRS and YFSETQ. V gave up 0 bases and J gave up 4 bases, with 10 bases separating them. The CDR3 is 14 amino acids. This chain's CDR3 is CASSLAGPGETQYF. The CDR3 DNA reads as TGCGCCAGCAGCTTGGCGGGGCCGGGAGAGACCCAGTACTTC.

DNA for the CDR3: TGTGCCATCAGTGAACGGACTAATGAAAAACTGTTTTTT. It encodes CAISERTNEKLFF. J is TRBJ1-4 and V is TRBV10-3; D not certain. Trimming shortened V by 3 bases and J by 2 bases, and 4 bases separated the two germline ends. Germline values: CDR1 ENHRY, CDR2 SYGVKD. The CDR3 loop spans 13 amino acids.

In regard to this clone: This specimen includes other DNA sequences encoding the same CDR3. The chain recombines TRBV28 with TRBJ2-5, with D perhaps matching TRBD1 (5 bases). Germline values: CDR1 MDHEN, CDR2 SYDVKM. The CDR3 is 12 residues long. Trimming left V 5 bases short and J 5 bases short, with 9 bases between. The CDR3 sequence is CASSQGRETQYF. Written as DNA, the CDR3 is TGTGCCAGCAGTCAGGGTAGGGAGACCCAGTACTTC.

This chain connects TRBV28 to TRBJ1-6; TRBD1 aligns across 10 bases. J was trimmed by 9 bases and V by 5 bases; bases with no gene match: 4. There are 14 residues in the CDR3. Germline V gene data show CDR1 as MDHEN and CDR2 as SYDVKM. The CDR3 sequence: CASSLDRGLSPLHF. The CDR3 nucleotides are TGTGCCAGCAGTCTTGACAGGGGGCTTTCACCCCTCCACTTT.

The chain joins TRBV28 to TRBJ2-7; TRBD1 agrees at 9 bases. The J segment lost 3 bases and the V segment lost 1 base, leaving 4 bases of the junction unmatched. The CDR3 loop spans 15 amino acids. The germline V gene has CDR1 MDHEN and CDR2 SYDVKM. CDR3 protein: CASSLSSGQGYEQYF. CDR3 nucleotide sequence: TGTGCCAGCAGTTTATCCTCGGGACAGGGCTACGAGCAGTACTTC.

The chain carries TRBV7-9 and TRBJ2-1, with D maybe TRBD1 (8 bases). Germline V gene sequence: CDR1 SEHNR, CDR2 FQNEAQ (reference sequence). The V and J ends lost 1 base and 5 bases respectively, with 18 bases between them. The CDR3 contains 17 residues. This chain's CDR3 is CASSLGEGRGPHNEQFF. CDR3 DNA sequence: TGTGCCAGCAGCTTAGGGGAGGGCAGGGGGCCCCACAATGAGCAGTTCTTC.

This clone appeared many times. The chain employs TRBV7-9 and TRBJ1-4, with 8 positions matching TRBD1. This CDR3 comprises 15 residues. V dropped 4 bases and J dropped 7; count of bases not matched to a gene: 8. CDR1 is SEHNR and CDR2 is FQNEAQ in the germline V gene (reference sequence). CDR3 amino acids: CASSSKSGGIEKLFF. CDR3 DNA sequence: TGTGCCAGCAGCTCCAAATCAGGGGGCATTGAAAAACTGTTTTTT.

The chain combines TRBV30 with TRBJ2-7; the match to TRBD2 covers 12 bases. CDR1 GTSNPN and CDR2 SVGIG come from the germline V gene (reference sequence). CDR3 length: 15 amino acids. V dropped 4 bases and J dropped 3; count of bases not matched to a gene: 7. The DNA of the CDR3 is TGTGCCTGGACCCCTAGCGGGAGGGCCTTCTACGAGCAGTACTTC. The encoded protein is CAWTPSGRAFYEQYF.

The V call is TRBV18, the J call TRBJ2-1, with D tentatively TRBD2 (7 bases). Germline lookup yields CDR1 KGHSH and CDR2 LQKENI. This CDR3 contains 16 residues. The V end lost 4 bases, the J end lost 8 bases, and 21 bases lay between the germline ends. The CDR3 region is CASSRGGGTTPHEQFF. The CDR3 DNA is TGTGCCAGCTCACGAGGGGGGGGGACTACACCCCATGAGCAGTTCTTC.

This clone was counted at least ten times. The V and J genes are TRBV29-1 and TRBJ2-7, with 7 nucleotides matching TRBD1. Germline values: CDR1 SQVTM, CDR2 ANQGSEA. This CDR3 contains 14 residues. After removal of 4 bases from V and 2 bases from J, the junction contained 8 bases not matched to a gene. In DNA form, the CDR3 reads TGCAGCGTTGCCCGGACCCAGGGGGCCTACGAGCAGTACTTC. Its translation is CSVARTQGAYEQYF.

CDR3 amino acids: CSVVGLAGKANQETQYF. The CDR3 region has the DNA TGCAGCGTCGTCGGACTAGCGGGAAAAGCCAACCAAGAGACCCAGTACTTC. The rearrangement joins TRBV29-1 to TRBJ2-5; 12 positions agree with TRBD2. Germline V gene lookup returns CDR1 SQVTM and CDR2 ANQGSEA. Germline trimming cut 6 bases from V and 0 bases from J; bases unmatched to any gene: 11. The CDR3 loop spans 17 amino acids. Full variable domain (outside the CDR3, taken from reference TRBV29-1 and TRBJ2-5): SAVISQKPSRDICQRGTSLTIQCQVDSQVTMMFWYRQQPGQSLTLIATANQGSEATYESGFVIDKFPISRPNLTFSTLTVSNMSPEDSSIYLCSVVGLAGKANQETQYFGPGTRLLVL.

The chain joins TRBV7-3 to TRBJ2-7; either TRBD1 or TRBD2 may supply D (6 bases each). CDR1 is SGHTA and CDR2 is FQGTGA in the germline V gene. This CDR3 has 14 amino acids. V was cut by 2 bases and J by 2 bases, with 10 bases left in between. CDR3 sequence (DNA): TGTGCCAGCAGCTTAGAGGGGGGAACCTACGAGCAGTACTTC. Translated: CASSLEGGTYEQYF.

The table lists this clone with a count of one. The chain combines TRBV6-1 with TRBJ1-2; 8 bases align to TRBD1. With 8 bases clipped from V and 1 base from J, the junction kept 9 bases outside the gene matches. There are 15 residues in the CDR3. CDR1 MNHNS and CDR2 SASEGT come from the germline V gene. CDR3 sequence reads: CASFYRQGYNYGYTF. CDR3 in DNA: TGTGCCAGCTTCTATAGACAGGGGTATAACTATGGCTACACCTTC.

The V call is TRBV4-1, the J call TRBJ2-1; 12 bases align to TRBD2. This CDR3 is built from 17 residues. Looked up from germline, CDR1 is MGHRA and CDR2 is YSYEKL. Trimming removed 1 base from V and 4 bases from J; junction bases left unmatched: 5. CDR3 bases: TGCGCCAGCAGCCAAGCCGTTGGGACTAGCGGGTACAATGAGCAGTTCTTC. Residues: CASSQAVGTSGYNEQFF.

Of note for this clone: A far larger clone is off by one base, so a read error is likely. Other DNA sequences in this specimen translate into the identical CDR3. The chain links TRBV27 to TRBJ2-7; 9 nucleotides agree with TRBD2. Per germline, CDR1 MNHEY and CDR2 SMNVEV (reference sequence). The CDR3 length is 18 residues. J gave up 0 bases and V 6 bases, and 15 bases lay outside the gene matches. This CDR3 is CASRTRPLFSGSSYEQYF. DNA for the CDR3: TGTGCCAGCAGGACCAGGCCCCTCTTTAGCGGGAGCTCCTACGAGCAGTACTTC.

CDR3 sequence (DNA): TGTGCCTATTGGGTGGGAAACACCGGGGAGCTGTTTTTT. Encoded protein: CAYWVGNTGELFF. The chain combines TRBV30 with TRBJ2-2; D call uncertain. The germline CDR1 and CDR2 sequences are GTSNPN and SVGIG (reference sequence). V lost 7 bases and J 2 bases, leaving 11 bases between the germline ends. The CDR3 is made up of 13 amino acids.

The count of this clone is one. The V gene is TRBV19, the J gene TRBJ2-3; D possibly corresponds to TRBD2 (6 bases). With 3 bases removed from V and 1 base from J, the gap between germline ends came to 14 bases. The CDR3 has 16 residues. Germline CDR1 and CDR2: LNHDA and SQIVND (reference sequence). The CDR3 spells CASSIGRPLGTDTQYF. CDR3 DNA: TGTGCCAGTAGTATCGGGAGACCGCTGGGCACAGATACGCAGTATTTT.

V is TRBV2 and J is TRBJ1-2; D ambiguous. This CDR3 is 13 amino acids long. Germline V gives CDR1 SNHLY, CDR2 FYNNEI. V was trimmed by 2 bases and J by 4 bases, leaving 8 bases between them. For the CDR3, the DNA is TGTGCCAGCAGTGAATTGATGGTCTATGGCTACACCTTC. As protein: CASSELMVYGYTF.

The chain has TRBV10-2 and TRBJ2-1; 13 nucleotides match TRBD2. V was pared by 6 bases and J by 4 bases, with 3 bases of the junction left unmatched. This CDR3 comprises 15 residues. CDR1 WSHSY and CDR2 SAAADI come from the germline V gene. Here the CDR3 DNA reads TGCGCCAGCAGGGAGGGACTAGCGGGATACAATGAGCAGTTCTTC. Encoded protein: CASREGLAGYNEQFF.

As DNA, the CDR3 is TGCGCCAGCAGCACAATACTGAGTGGCGCGGAAGAGCAGTTCTTC. Its protein is CASSTILSGAEEQFF. The chain has TRBV5-1 and TRBJ2-1; D unresolved. Germline V lookup: CDR1 SGHRS, CDR2 YFSETQ. Trimming removed 4 bases at V and 10 bases at J, with 21 bases between. The CDR3 length is 15 residues.

CDR3 sequence reads: CASSLRDRGYEQYF. The CDR3 coding sequence is TGTGCCAGCAGTTTGCGTGACAGGGGGTACGAGCAGTACTTC. The chain combines TRBV27 with TRBJ2-7; 9 nucleotides line up with TRBD1. Germline loops: CDR1 MNHEY, CDR2 SMNVEV (reference sequence). This CDR3 has 14 amino acids. J lost 4 bases, V lost 3 bases, and 4 bases had no gene match.

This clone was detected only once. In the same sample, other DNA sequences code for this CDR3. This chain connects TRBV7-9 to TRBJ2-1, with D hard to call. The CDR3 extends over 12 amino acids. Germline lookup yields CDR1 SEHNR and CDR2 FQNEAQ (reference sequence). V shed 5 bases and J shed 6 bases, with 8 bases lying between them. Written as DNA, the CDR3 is TGTGCCAGCAGCCCAAGTGGCAATGAGCAGTTCTTC. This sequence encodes CASSPSGNEQFF.

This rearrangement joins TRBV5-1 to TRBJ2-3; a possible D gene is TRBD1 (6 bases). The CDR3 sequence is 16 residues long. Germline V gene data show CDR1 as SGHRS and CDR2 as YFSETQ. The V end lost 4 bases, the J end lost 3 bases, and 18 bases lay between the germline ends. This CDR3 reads CASSPGWGRRTDTQYF. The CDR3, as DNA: TGCGCCAGCAGCCCGGGGTGGGGGCGTCGGACAGATACGCAGTATTTT.

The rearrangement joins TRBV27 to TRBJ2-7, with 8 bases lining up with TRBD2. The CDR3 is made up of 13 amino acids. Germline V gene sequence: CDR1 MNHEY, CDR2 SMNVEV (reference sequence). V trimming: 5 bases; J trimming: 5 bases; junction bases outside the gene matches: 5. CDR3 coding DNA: TGTGCCAGCAGTAGGACTAGCAGCAACGAGCAGTACTTC. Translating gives CASSRTSSNEQYF.

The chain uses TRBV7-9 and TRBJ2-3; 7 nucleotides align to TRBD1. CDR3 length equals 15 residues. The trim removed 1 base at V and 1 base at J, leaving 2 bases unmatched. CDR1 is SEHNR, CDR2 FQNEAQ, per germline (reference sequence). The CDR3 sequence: CASSLGDSRTDTQYF. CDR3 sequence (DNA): TGTGCCAGCAGCTTAGGGGACAGCCGCACAGATACGCAGTATTTT. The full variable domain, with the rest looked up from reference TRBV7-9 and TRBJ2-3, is DTGVSQNPRHKITKRGQNVTFRCDPISEHNRLYWYRQTLGQGPEFLTYFQNEAQLEKSRLLSDRFSAERPKGSFSTLEIQRTEQGDSAMYLCASSLGDSRTDTQYFGPGTRLTVL.

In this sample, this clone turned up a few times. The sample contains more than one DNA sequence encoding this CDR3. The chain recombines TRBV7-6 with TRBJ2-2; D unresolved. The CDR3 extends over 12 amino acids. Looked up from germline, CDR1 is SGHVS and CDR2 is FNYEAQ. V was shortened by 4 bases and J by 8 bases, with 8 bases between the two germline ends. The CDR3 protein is CASSSQGGELFF. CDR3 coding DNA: TGTGCCAGCAGCTCCCAAGGAGGGGAGCTGTTTTTT.